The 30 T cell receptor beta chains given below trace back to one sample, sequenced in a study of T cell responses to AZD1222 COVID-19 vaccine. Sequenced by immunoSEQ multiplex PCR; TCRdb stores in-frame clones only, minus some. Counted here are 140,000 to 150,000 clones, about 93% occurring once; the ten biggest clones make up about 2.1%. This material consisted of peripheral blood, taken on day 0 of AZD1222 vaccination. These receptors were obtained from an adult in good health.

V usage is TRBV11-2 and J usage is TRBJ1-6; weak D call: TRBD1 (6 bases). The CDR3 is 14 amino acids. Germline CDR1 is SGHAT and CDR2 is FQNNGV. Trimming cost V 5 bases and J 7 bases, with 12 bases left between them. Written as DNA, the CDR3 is TGTGCCAGCAGCCCCCGACAGGCGAATTCACCCCTCCACTTT. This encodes CASSPRQANSPLHF. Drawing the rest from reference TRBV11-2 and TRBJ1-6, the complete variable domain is EAGVAQSPRYKIIEKRQSVAFWCNPISGHATLYWYQQILGQGPKLLIQFQNNGVVDDSQLPKDRFSAERLKGVDSTLKIQPAKLEDSAVYLCASSPRQANSPLHFGNGTRLTVT.

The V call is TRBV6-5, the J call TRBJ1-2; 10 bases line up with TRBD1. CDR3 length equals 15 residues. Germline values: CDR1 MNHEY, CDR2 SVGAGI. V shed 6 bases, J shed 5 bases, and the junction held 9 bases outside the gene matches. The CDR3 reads CASRSRDRGGYGYTF. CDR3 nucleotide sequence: TGTGCCAGCAGGAGCCGGGACAGGGGAGGGTATGGCTACACCTTC.

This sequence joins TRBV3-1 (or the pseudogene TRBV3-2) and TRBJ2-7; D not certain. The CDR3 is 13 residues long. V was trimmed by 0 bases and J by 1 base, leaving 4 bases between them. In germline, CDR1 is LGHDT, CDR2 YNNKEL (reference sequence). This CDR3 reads CASSQDRSYEQYF. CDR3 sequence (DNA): TGTGCCAGCAGCCAAGACAGATCCTACGAGCAGTACTTC.

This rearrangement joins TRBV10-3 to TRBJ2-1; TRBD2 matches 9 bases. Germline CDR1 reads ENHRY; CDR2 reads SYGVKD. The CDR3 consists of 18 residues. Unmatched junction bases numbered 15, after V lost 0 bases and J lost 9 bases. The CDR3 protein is CAISESSEWTSDSVEQFF. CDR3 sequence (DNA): TGTGCCATCAGTGAGTCGAGTGAGTGGACTAGCGACTCTGTTGAGCAGTTCTTC.

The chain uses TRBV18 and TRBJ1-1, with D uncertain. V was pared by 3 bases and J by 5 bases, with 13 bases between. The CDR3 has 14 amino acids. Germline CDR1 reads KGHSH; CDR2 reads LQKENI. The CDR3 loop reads CASSPRSEATEAFF. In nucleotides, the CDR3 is TGTGCCAGCTCACCCCGATCGGAGGCGACTGAAGCTTTCTTT.

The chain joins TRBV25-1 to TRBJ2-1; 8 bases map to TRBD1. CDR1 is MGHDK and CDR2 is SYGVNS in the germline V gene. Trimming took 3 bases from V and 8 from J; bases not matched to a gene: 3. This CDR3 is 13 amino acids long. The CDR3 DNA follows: TGTGCCAGCAGTGAGGACAGGGCACATGAGCAGTTCTTC. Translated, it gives CASSEDRAHEQFF.

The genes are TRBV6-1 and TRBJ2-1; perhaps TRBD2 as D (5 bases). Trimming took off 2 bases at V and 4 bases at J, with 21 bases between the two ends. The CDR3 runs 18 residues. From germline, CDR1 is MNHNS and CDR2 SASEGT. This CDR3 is CASSEKGLGGRGYNEQFF. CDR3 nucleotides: TGTGCCAGCAGTGAAAAGGGCCTTGGTGGGAGAGGGTACAATGAGCAGTTCTTC.

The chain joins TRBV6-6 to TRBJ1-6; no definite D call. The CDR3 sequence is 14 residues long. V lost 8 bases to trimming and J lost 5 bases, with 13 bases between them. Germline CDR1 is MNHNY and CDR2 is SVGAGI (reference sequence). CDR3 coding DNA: TGTGCCAGCTCCCTCCCCAGCCATAATTCACCCCTCCACTTT. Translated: CASSLPSHNSPLHF.

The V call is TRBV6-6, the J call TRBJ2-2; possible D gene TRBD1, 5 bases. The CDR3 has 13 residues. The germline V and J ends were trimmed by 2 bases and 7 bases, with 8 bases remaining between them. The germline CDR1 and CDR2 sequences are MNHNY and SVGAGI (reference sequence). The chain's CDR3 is CASSYQGIGELFF. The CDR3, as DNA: TGTGCCAGCAGTTACCAGGGAATCGGGGAGCTGTTTTTT.

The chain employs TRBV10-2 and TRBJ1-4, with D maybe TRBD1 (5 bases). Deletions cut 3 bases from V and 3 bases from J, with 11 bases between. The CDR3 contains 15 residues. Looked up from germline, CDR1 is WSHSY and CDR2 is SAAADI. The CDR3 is CASSDGGAANEKLFF. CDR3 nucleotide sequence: TGCGCCAGCAGTGACGGAGGGGCGGCTAATGAAAAACTGTTTTTT.

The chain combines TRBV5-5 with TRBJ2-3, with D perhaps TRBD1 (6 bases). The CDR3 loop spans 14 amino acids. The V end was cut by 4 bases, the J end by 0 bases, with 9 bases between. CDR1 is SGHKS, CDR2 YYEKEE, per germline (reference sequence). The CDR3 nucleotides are TGTGCCAGCAGCCTACAGGGTAGCACAGATACGCAGTATTTT. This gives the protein CASSLQGSTDTQYF.

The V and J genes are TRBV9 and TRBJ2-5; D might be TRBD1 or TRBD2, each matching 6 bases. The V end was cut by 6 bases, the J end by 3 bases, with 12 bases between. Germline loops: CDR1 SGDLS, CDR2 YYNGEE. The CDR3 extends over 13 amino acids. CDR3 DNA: TGTGCCAGCAACGGGGGCGGGGAAGAGACCCAGTACTTC. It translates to CASNGGGEETQYF.

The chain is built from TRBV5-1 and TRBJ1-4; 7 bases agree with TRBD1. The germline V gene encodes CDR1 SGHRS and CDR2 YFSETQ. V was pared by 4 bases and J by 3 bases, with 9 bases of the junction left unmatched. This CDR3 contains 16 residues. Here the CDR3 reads CASSAGQTRANEKLFF. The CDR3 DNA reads TGCGCCAGCAGCGCGGGACAGACTAGGGCTAATGAAAAACTGTTTTTT.

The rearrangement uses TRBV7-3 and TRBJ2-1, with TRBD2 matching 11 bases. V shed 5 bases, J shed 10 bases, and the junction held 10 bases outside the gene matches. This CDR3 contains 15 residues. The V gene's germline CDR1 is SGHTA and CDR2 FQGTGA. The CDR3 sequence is CASSPGTSGSREQFF. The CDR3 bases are TGTGCCAGCAGCCCTGGGACTAGCGGATCCCGCGAGCAGTTCTTC. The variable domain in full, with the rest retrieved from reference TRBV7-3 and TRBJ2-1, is GAGVSQTPSNKVTEKGKYVELRCDPISGHTALYWYRQSLGQGPEFLIYFQGTGAADDSGLPNDRFFAVRPEGSVSTLKIQRTERGDSAVYLCASSPGTSGSREQFFGPGTRLTVL.

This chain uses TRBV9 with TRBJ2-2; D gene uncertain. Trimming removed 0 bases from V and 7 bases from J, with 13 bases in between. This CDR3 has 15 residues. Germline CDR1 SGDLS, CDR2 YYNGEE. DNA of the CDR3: TGTGCCAGCAGCGTAGGAGTTATGAGCAGCGGGGAGCTGTTTTTT. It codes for CASSVGVMSSGELFF.

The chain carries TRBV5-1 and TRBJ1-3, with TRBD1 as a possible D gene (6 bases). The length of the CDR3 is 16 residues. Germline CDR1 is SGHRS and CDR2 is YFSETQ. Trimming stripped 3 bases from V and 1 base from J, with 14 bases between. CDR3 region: CASSYMGADSGNTIYF. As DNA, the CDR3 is TGCGCCAGCAGCTATATGGGGGCCGATTCTGGAAACACCATATATTTT. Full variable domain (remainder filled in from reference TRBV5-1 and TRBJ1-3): KAGVTQTPRYLIKTRGQQVTLSCSPISGHRSVSWYQQTPGQGLQFLFEYFSETQRNKGNFPGRFSGRQFSNSRSEMNVSTLELGDSALYLCASSYMGADSGNTIYFGEGSWLTVV.

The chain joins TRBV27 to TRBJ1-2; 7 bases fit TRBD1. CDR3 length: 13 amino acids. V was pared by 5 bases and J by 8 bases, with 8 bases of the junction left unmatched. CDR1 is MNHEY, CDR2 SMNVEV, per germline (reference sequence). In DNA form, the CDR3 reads TGTGCCAGCAGTCCCGGGACAGCCAGGGGCTACACCTTC. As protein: CASSPGTARGYTF.

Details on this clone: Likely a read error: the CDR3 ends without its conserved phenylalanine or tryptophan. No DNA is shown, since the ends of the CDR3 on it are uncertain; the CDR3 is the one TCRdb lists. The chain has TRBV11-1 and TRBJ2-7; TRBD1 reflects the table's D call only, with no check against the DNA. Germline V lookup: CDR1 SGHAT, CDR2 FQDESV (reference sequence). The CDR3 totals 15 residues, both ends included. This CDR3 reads CASSLALGGDLRGRL.

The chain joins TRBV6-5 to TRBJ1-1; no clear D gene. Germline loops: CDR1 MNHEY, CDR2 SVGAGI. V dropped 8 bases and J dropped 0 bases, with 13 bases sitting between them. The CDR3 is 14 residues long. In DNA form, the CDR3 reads TGTGCCAGCGCGCGGTCAAACTTGAACACTGAAGCTTTCTTT. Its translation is CASARSNLNTEAFF.

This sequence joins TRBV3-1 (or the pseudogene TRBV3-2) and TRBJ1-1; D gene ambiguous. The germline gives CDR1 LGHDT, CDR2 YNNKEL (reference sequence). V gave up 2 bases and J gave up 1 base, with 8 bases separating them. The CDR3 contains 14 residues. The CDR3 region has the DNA TGTGCCAGCAGCCAAAGCGGGAGGAACACTGAAGCTTTCTTT. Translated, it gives CASSQSGRNTEAFF.

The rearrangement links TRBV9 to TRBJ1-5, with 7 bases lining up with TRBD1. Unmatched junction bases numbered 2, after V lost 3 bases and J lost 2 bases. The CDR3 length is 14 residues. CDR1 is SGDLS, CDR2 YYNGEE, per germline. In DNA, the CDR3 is TGTGCCAGCAGCGGGGACAGTGGCAATCAGCCCCAGCATTTT. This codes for CASSGDSGNQPQHF.

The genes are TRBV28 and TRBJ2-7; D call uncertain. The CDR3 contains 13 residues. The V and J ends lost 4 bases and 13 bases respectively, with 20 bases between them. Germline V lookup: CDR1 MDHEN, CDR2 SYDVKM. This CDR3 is CASSSAATVPEYF. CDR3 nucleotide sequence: TGTGCCAGCAGTTCCGCCGCGACTGTCCCCGAATACTTC.

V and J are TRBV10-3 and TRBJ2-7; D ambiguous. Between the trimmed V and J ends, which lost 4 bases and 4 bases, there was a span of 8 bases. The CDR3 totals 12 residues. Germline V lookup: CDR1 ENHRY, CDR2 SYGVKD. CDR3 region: CAISGKGYEQYF. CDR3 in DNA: TGTGCCATCAGTGGGAAGGGTTACGAGCAGTACTTC.

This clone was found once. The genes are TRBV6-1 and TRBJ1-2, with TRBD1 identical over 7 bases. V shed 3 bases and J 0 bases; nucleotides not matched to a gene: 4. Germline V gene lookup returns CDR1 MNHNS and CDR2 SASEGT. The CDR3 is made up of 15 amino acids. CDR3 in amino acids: CASSDPDRANYGYTF. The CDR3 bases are TGTGCCAGCAGTGATCCCGACAGGGCTAACTATGGCTACACCTTC.

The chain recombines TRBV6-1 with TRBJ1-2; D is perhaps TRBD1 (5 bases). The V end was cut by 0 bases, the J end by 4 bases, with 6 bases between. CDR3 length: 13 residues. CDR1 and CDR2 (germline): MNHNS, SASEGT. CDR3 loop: CASSEAGGYGYTF. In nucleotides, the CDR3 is TGTGCCAGCAGTGAAGCCGGGGGCTATGGCTACACCTTC.

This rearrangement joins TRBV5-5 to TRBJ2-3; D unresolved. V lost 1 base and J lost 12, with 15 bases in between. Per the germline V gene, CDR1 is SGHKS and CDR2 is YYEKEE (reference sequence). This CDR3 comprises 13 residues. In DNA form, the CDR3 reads TGTGCCAGCAGCTTGACTCCGTTTATGATACAGTATTTT. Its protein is CASSLTPFMIQYF.

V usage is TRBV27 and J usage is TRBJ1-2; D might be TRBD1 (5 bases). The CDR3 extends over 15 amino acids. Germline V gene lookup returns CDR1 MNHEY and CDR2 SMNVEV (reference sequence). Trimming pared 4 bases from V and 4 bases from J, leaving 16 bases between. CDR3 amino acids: CASSWAGSASYGYTF. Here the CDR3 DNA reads TGTGCCAGCAGTTGGGCAGGGTCCGCCAGCTATGGCTACACCTTC.

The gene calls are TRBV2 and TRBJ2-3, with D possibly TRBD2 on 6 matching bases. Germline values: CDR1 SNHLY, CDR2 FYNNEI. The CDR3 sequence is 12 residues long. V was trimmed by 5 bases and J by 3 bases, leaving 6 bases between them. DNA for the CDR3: TGTGCCAGCAGTCGGGGGACAGATACGCAGTATTTT. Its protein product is CASSRGTDTQYF.

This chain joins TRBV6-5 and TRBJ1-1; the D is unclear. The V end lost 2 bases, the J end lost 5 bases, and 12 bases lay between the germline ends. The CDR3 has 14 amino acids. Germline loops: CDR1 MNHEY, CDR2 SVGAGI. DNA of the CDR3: TGTGCCAGCAGTTACAGCCCCGGGCGGACTGAAGCTTTCTTT. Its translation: CASSYSPGRTEAFF.

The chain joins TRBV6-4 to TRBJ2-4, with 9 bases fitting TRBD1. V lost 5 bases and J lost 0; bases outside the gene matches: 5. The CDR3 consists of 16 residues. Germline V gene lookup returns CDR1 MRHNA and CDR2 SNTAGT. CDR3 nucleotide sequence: TGTGCCAGCAGTACGGGACAGGGCTTAGCCAAAAACATTCAGTACTTC. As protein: CASSTGQGLAKNIQYF.